The rows below give T cell receptor beta chains drawn from one sample of a study of OX40 agonist ivuxolimab in advanced cancers. Here immunoSEQ multiplex PCR was the method, and the copy in TCRdb shows in-frame clones only, minus some. The data contain about 81,000 clones, about 80% of them singletons. Source: CD4+ or CD8+ T cells sorted from blood, taken in a trial of the OX40 agonist ivuxolimab. All receptors come from an adult with an advanced solid tumor such as melanoma, head and neck, liver or kidney cancer. Both conserved end residues are part of each CDR3. The D gene is left open where the match is weak. Some rows mark clone size as missing; the rest say once, few, many or name a class of expanded clone.

TRBJ1-4 | NA | NA | TRBV4-3 | TGCGCCAGCAGCCAAAGCGGGCCCGGGGGGTGGGTTGAAAAACTGTTTTTT | CASSQSGPGGWVEKLFF
TRBJ1-2 | NA | NA | TRBV11-2 | TGTGCCAGCAGCTTAAATGGTTTTGATGGCTACACCTTC | CASSLNGFDGYTF
TRBJ2-7 | many | TRBD1 | TRBV2 | TGTGCCAGCACACCGGGACAGACCTACGAGCAGTACTTC | CASTPGQTYEQYF
TRBJ1-5 | many | NA | TRBV27 | TGTGCCAGCAGTTTCTTCGGGACGGGCAATCAGCCCCAGCATTTT | CASSFFGTGNQPQHF
TRBJ1-4 | NA | TRBD1 | TRBV27 | TGTGCCAGCAGTTTGACAGGGGCAAATGAAAAACTGTTTTTT | CASSLTGANEKLFF
TRBJ1-1 | NA | NA | TRBV4-1 | TGCGCCAGCAGCCAAGGGTACAGCCCGAACACTGAAGCTTTCTTT | CASSQGYSPNTEAFF
TRBJ2-5 | once | NA | TRBV5-6 | TGTGCCAGCAGCTTGCCATACTTGGAGACCCAGTACTTC | CASSLPYLETQYF
TRBJ1-2 | NA | TRBD1 | TRBV5-4 | TGTGCCAGCAGCCCCTGGACAGGCCACTATGGCTACACCTTC | CASSPWTGHYGYTF
TRBJ2-1 | NA | NA | TRBV7-2 | TGTGCCAGCAGCTTAGCAAGAAGCCCCTACAATGAGCAGTTCTTC | CASSLARSPYNEQFF
TRBJ2-5 | NA | NA | TRBV28 | TGTGCCAGCAGTTTGTGGGTAGGGAAAGAGACCCAGTACTTC | CASSLWVGKETQYF
TRBJ1-4 | NA | NA | TRBV7-2 | TGTGCCAGCAGCCCTGAAATGGGTCCGGGCGGTGAAAAACTGTTTTTT | CASSPEMGPGGEKLFF
TRBJ2-5 | NA | NA | TRBV2 | TGTGCCAGCAGACTTGAGGCAGTGCAAGAGACCCAGTACTTC | CASRLEAVQETQYF
TRBJ2-3 | NA | NA | TRBV4-2 | TGTGCCAGCAGCCAGGACGTAGTTGGGGGCACAGATACGCAGTATTTT | CASSQDVVGGTDTQYF
TRBJ1-4 | once | TRBD1 | TRBV2 | TGTGCCACCACTAGGGACAGGAATGAAAAACTGTTTTTT | CATTRDRNEKLFF
TRBJ2-5 | few | TRBD2 | TRBV6-4 | TGTGCCAGCAGTGCCGGGACTACTCAAGAGACCCAGTACTTC | CASSAGTTQETQYF
TRBJ2-3 | NA | NA | TRBV2 | TGTGCCAGCAATACAATCTCCAGGCGTACGCAGTATTTT | CASNTISRRTQYF
TRBJ1-5 | NA | TRBD1 | TRBV9 | TGTGCCAGCAGCGTCGGGACAGTTGGCCAGCCCCAGCATTTT | CASSVGTVGQPQHF
TRBJ1-2 | NA | TRBD1 | TRBV27 | TGTGCCAGCAGTTTAGGGACAGGGCCTATCTATGGCTACACCTTC | CASSLGTGPIYGYTF
TRBJ2-1 | once | TRBD2 | TRBV28 | TGTGCCAGCAGTTTCCGACTAGCGGGAGATCACAATGAGCAGTTCTTC | CASSFRLAGDHNEQFF
TRBJ1-2 | NA | TRBD1 | TRBV19 | TGTGCCAGTAGTATGGGTCTGACAGGGGGTCTCTATGGCTACACCTTC | CASSMGLTGGLYGYTF
TRBJ1-2 | NA | TRBD1 | TRBV30 | TGTGCCTGGGCCGGGGACAGAAACTATGGCTACACCTTC | CAWAGDRNYGYTF
TRBJ2-5 | NA | NA | TRBV5-8 | TGTGCCAGCAGCATCTCGGTTGGCGAGACCCAGTACTTC | CASSISVGETQYF
TRBJ2-2 | few | TRBD2 | TRBV5-1 | TGCGCCAGCAGCTGGACTAGCGGGGGTTCCGGGGAGCTGTTTTTT | CASSWTSGGSGELFF
TRBJ2-7 | NA | NA | TRBV28 | TGTGCCAGCAAGCTAGCATCCTACGAGCAGTACTTC | CASKLASYEQYF
TRBJ2-7 | once | TRBD2 | TRBV7-2 | TGTGCCAGCAGCTTTACTAGCGCCTCCTACGAGCAGTACTTC | CASSFTSASYEQYF
TRBJ1-6 | NA | NA | TRBV4-1 | TGCGCCAGCAGCCAACTCCCCCCCGGGGAGAGGAATTCACCCCTCCACTTT | CASSQLPPGERNSPLHF